This T cell receptor beta chain was recorded in a study of T cell changes during pregnancy in multiple sclerosis. The data were produced by immunoSEQ multiplex PCR, yet TCRdb's version contains in-frame clones alone and is incomplete. The sample shows under 65,000 clones, 80% to 95% of them seen only once. This clone was recorded once. The source of this sequence is a female donor with multiple sclerosis, enrolled in a pregnancy study. Sequenced material: CD4+ T cells from peripheral blood mononuclear cells, taken after pregnancy.

CDR3 nucleotides: TGTGCCAGCAGCTTATGGGGAGATCAGCCCCAGCATTTT. Protein: CASSLWGDQPQHF. The chain combines TRBV7-9 with TRBJ1-5; D not certain. The CDR3 sequence is 13 residues long. Germline V gene lookup returns CDR1 SEHNR and CDR2 FQNEAQ (reference sequence). The V end was cut by 2 bases, the J end by 5 bases, with 7 bases between.